This passage covers 7 T cell receptor beta chains from one sample sequenced in a study of blood T cell repertoires in COVID-19. Data came from immunoSEQ multiplex PCR; TCRdb stores just in-frame clones and leaves some out. Here the sample spans 350,000 to 450,000 clones, more than 85% being singletons. The sample was PBMCs or T cells enriched from blood (not recorded which). These receptor sequences come from a woman in her 40s who had been exposed to COVID-19.

J is TRBJ1-4 and V is TRBV19; TRBD1 matches at 7 bases. Germline V gene lookup returns CDR1 LNHDA and CDR2 SQIVND (reference sequence). This CDR3 is 13 amino acids long. The V and J ends lost 5 bases and 7 bases, in that order; junction bases with no gene match: 4. The CDR3, as DNA: TGTGCCAGTAGTCCCTGGGACAGTGAAAAACTGTTTTTT. Protein product: CASSPWDSEKLFF. The full variable domain, completed using reference TRBV19 and TRBJ1-4, is DGGITQSPKYLFRKEGQNVTLSCEQNLNHDAMYWYRQDPGQGLRLIYYSQIVNDFQKGDIAEGYSVSREKKESFPLTVTSAQKNPTAFYLCASSPWDSEKLFFGSGTQLSVL.

The chain couples TRBV12-3 or TRBV12-4 to TRBJ2-7; D perhaps matches TRBD1 (6 bases). Trimming removed 4 bases at V and 5 bases at J, with 12 bases between. The CDR3 has 13 residues. The CDR3 reads CASSSAGVDEQYF. Here the CDR3 DNA reads TGTGCCAGCAGTTCGGCAGGGGTGGACGAGCAGTACTTC.

V is TRBV28 and J is TRBJ2-1; 15 positions match TRBD2. This CDR3 region has 14 residues. CDR1 MDHEN and CDR2 SYDVKM come from the germline V gene. V was pared by 5 bases and J by 8 bases, with 1 base of the junction left unmatched. The CDR3, as DNA: TGTGCCAGCAGTGGACTAGCGGGGGGGGATGAGCAGTTCTTC. Translating gives CASSGLAGGDEQFF.

CDR3 in DNA: TGTGCCAGCAGCGGGGCGGGGAACCTTGAAAAACTGTTTTTT. It specifies CASSGAGNLEKLFF. The gene calls are TRBV7-2 and TRBJ1-4; tentative D call: TRBD1 (5 bases). The germline V and J ends were trimmed by 5 bases and 7 bases, with 14 bases remaining between them. Germline-derived CDR1 and CDR2 are SGHTA and FQGNSA. This CDR3 is built from 14 residues. The complete variable domain, with remaining parts taken from reference TRBV7-2 and TRBJ1-4, reads GAGVSQSPSNKVTEKGKDVELRCDPISGHTALYWYRQSLGQGLEFLIYFQGNSAPDKSGLPSDRFSAERTGGSVSTLTIQRTQQEDSAVYLCASSGAGNLEKLFFGSGTQLSVL.

The chain links TRBV21-1 to TRBJ2-4; TRBD2, as called in the table, went unchecked against the DNA. TRBV21-1 is a recognized pseudogene. CDR3 length equals 17 residues. The CDR3 protein is CASTLVRSGLGPNIQYF. The CDR3 DNA reads as TGTGCCAGCACCCTGGTTAGGTCGGGGTTAGGGCCAAACATTCAGTACTTC.

V and J are TRBV5-4 and TRBJ1-6, with D perhaps TRBD1 (5 bases). Germline V gene data show CDR1 as SGHNT and CDR2 as YYREEE (reference sequence). There are 16 residues in the CDR3. The V end lost 0 bases, the J end lost 10 bases, and 17 bases lay between the germline ends. CDR3: CASSLASAGSGSPLHF. CDR3 DNA sequence: TGTGCCAGCAGCTTGGCGTCGGCAGGGTCTGGCTCACCCCTCCACTTT.

The rearrangement links TRBV6-5 to TRBJ1-2; D is ambiguous. CDR1 and CDR2 from the germline V gene are MNHEY and SVGAGI. Trimming stripped 8 bases from V and 8 bases from J, with 12 bases between. The CDR3 has 11 amino acids. In DNA, the CDR3 is TGTGCCAGCGAGGCGTTTTCGGGCTACACCTTC. Encoded protein: CASEAFSGYTF.